The clone carrying this TCR beta chain was observed once. Its target is not known. This CDR3 is built from 14 residues. CDR1 and CDR2 from the germline V gene are SGHTA and FQGTGA. V dropped 7 bases and J dropped 6; count of bases not matched to a gene: 10. This sample was included in a study of CD8+CD57+ T cells in acquired aplastic anemia. CDR3 and TCR beta VDJ profiling relied on genomic DNA as the template. TCRdb itself ran the reads through MiXCR, one entry per CDR3 protein. The sample consists of 260,000 or so distinct CDR3 sequences, approximately 80% of them appearing once. Patients selected for sequencing had displayed CD8+CD57+ cell expansion by flow cytometry. There were no patients without severe acquired aplastic anemia. Notes on the study in general: There were approximately 27 CD8+ CDR3 sequences that occurred in both patients and controls.

The clonotype originates from a human donor with aplastic anemia. The chain carries TRBV7-3 and TRBJ1-1; TRBD1 agrees at 8 bases. Sequences were obtained from sorted CD4+, CD8+, or CD8+CD57+ T cells (not recorded which) from PBMCs. CDR3 sequence: CASKQDRDGAEAFF. The CDR3 DNA reads TGTGCCAGCAAACAGGACAGGGATGGAGCTGAAGCTTTCTTT.